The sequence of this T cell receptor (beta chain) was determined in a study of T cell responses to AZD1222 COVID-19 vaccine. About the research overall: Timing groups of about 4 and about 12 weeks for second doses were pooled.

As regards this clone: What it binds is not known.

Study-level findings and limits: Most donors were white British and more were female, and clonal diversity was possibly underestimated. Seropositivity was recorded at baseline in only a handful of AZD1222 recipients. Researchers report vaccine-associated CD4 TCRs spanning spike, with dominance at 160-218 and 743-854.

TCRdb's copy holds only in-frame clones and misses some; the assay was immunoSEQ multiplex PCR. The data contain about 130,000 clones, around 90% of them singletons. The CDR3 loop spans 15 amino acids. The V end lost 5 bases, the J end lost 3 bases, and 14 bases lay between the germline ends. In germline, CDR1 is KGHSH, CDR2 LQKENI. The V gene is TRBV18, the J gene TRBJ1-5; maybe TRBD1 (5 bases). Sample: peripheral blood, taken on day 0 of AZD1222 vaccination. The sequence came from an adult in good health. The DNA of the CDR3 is TGTGCCAGCTCAGCTTCAGGGTCCGTCAATCAGCCCCAGCATTTT. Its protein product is CASSASGSVNQPQHF.